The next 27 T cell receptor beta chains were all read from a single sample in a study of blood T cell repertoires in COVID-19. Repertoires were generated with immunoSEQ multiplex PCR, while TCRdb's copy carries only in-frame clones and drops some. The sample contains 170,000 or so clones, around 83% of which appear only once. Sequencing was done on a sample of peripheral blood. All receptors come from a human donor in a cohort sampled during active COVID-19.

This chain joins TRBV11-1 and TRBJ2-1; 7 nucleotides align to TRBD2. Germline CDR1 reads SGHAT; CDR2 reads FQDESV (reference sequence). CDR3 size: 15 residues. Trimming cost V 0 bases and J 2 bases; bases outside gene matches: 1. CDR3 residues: CASSLAGGPYNEQFF. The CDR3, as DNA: TGTGCCAGCAGCTTAGCGGGAGGGCCCTACAATGAGCAGTTCTTC.

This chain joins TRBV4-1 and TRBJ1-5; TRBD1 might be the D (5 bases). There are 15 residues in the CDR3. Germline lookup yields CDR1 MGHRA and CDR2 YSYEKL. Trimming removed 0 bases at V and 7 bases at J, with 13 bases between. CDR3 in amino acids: CASSQDGGVKQPQHF. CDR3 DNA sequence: TGCGCCAGCAGCCAAGATGGAGGGGTTAAGCAGCCCCAGCATTTT.

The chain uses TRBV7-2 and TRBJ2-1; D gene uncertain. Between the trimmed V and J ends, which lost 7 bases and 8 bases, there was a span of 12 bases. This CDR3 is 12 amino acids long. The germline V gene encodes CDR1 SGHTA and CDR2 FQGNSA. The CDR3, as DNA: TGTGCCAGCACTTCGGTGGTCTATGAGCAGTTCTTC. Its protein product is CASTSVVYEQFF. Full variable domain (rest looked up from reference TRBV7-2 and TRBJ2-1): GAGVSQSPSNKVTEKGKDVELRCDPISGHTALYWYRQSLGQGLEFLIYFQGNSAPDKSGLPSDRFSAERTGGSVSTLTIQRTQQEDSAVYLCASTSVVYEQFFGPGTRLTVL.

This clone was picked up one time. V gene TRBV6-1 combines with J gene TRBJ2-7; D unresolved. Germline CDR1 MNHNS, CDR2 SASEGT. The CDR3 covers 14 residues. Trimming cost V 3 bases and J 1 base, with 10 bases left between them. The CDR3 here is CASSDYSQSYEQYF. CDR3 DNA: TGTGCCAGCAGTGATTATAGCCAATCCTACGAGCAGTACTTC.

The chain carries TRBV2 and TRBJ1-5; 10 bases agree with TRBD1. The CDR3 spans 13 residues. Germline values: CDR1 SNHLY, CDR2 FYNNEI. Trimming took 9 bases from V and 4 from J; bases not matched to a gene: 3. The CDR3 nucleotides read TGTGCCAGTCAGGGACAGGGGAATCAGCCCCAGCATTTT. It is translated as CASQGQGNQPQHF.

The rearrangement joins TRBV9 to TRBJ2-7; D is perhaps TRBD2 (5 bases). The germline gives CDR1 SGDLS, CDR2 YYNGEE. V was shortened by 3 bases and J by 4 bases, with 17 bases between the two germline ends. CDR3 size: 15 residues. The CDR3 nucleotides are TGTGCCAGCAGCGCCCGGAGTAGCGATCTGTACGAGCAGTACTTC. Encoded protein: CASSARSSDLYEQYF.

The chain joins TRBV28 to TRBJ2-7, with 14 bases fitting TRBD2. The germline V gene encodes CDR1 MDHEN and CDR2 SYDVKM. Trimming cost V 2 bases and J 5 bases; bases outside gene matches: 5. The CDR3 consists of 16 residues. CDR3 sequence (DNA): TGTGCCAGCAGTTTAGGGGGACTAGCGGGAGACAACGAGCAGTACTTC. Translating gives CASSLGGLAGDNEQYF.

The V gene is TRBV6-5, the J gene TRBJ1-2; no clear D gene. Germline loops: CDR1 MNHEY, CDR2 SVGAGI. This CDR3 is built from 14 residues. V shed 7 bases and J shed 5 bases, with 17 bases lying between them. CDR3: CASNSGSPFYGYTF. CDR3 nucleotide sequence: TGTGCCAGCAATTCAGGCAGTCCTTTTTATGGCTACACCTTC.

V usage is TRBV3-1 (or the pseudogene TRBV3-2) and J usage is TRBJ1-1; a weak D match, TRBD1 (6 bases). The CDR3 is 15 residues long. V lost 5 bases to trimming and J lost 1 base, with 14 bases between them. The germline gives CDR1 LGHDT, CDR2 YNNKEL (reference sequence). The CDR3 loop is CASSFTGSGNTEAFF. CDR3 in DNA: TGTGCCAGCAGCTTCACAGGGTCGGGGAACACTGAAGCTTTCTTT.

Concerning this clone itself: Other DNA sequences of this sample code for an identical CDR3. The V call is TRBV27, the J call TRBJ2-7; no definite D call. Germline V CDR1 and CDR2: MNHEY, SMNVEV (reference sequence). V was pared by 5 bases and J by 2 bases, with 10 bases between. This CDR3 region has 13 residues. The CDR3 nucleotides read TGTGCCAGCAGTCTCGGTACCGCCTACGAGCAGTACTTC. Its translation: CASSLGTAYEQYF.

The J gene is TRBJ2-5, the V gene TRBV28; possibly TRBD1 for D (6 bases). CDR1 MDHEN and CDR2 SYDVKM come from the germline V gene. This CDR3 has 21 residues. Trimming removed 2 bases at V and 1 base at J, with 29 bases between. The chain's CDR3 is CASSLRARGDQHQRFQETQYF. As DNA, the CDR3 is TGTGCCAGCAGTTTACGGGCCAGGGGAGACCAACACCAACGGTTCCAAGAGACCCAGTACTTC. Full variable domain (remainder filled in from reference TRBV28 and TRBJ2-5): DVKVTQSSRYLVKRTGEKVFLECVQDMDHENMFWYRQDPGLGLRLIYFSYDVKMKEKGDIPEGYSVSREKKERFSLILESASTNQTSMYLCASSLRARGDQHQRFQETQYFGPGTRLLVL.

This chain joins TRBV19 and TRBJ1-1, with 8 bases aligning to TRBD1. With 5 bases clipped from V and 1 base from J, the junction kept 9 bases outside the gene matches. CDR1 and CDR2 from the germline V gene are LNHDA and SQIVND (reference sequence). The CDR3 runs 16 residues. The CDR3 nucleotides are TGTGCCAGTAGTGGTTTGACAGGGGCTTCGAACACTGAAGCTTTCTTT. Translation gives CASSGLTGASNTEAFF.

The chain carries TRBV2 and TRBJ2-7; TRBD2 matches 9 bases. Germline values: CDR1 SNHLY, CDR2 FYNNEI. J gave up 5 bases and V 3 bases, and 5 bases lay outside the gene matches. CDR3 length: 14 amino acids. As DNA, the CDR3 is TGTGCCAGCAGTGAGCGCGGGGGGGGGAACGAGCAGTACTTC. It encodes CASSERGGGNEQYF.

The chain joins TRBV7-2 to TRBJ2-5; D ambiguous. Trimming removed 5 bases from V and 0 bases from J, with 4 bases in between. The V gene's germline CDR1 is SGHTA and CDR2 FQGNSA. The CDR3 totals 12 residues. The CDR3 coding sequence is TGTGCCAGCAGCCCCAACCAAGAGACCCAGTACTTC. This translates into CASSPNQETQYF. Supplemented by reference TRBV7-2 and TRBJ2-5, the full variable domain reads GAGVSQSPSNKVTEKGKDVELRCDPISGHTALYWYRQSLGQGLEFLIYFQGNSAPDKSGLPSDRFSAERTGGSVSTLTIQRTQQEDSAVYLCASSPNQETQYFGPGTRLLVL.

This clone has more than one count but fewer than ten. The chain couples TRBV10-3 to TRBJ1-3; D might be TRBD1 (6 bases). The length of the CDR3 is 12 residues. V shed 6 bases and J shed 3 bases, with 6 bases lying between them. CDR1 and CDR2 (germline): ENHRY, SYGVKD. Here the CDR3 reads CAIRTGGNTIYF. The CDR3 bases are TGTGCCATCAGGACAGGTGGAAACACCATATATTTT.

The CDR3 spells CASSPYTRGDTEAFF. CDR3 DNA sequence: TGTGCCAGTAGTCCCTATACCAGGGGGGACACTGAAGCTTTCTTT. The chain employs TRBV19 and TRBJ1-1; 7 positions match TRBD1. CDR3 length: 15 amino acids. V trimming: 5 bases; J trimming: 3 bases; junction bases outside the gene matches: 9. Germline loops: CDR1 LNHDA, CDR2 SQIVND (reference sequence).

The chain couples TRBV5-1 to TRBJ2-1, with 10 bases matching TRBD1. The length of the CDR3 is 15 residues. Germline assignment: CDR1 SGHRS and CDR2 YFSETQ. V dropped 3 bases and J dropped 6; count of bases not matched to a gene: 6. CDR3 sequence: CASSWGQGRGNEQFF. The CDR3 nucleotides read TGCGCCAGCAGCTGGGGACAGGGGAGGGGCAATGAGCAGTTCTTC.

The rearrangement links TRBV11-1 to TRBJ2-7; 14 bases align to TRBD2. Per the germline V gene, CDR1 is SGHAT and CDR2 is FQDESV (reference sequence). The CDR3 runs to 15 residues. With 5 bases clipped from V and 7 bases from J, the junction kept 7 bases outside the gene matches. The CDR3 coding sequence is TGTGCCAGCAGCGAGACTAGCGGGAGGGCCAAAGAGCAGTACTTC. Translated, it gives CASSETSGRAKEQYF.

CDR3 region: CASSPQDRGRNGYTF. CDR3 DNA sequence: TGTGCCAGTAGTCCCCAGGACAGGGGAAGGAATGGCTACACCTTC. J is TRBJ1-2 and V is TRBV19, with 9 positions matching TRBD1. The CDR3 has 15 amino acids. Trimming at V came to 5 bases and at J to 6 bases, leaving 10 bases not matched to a gene. CDR1 and CDR2 from the germline V gene are LNHDA and SQIVND (reference sequence).

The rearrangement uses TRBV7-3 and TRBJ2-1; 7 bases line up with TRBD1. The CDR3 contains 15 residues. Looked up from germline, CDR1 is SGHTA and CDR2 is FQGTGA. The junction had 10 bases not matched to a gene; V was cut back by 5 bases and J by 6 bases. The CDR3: CASSPYTTGINEQFF. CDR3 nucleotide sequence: TGTGCCAGCAGCCCCTATACGACAGGGATCAATGAGCAGTTCTTC.

The CDR3 DNA is TGTGCCAGCAGCCTTCAGGGTGAATCAACTGAAGCTTTCTTT. Encoded protein: CASSLQGESTEAFF. The gene calls are TRBV3-1 (or the pseudogene TRBV3-2) and TRBJ1-1, with D perhaps matching TRBD1 (5 bases). V lost 4 bases to trimming and J lost 5 bases, with 14 bases between them. CDR1 LGHDT and CDR2 YNNKEL come from the germline V gene (reference sequence). The CDR3 loop spans 14 amino acids.

The CDR3 coding sequence is TGCGCCAGCAGCCATGGACAGGGTGGAAGCGAGCAGTACTTC. Encoded protein: CASSHGQGGSEQYF. The rearrangement joins TRBV4-1 to TRBJ2-7; 8 bases align to TRBD1. Germline CDR1 is MGHRA and CDR2 is YSYEKL. The length of the CDR3 is 14 residues. V dropped 3 bases and J dropped 6; count of bases not matched to a gene: 7.

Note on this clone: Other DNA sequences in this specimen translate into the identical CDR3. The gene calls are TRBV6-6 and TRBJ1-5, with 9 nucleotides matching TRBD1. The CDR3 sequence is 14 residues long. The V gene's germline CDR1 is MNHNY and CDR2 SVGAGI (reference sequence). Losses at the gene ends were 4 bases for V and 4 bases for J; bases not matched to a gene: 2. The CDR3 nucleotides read TGTGCCAGCAGTTGGGGACAGGGTAATCAGCCCCAGCATTTT. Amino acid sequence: CASSWGQGNQPQHF.

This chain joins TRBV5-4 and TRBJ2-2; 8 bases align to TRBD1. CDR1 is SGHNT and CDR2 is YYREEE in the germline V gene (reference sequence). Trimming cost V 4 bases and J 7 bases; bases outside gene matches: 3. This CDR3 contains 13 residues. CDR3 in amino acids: CASSLQGDGELFF. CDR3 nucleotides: TGTGCCAGCAGCCTACAGGGGGACGGGGAGCTGTTTTTT.

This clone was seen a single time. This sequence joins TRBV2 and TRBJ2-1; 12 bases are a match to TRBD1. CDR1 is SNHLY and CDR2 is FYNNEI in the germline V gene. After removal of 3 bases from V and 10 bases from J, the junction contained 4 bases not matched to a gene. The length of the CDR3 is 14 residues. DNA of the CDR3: TGTGCCAGCAGTGAGGGACAGGGGGCATTGGAGCAGTTCTTC. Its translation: CASSEGQGALEQFF.

CDR3 DNA sequence: TGCGCCAGCAGCCTGGCGGGTGTAAACATTCAGTACTTC. Translated: CASSLAGVNIQYF. The V gene is TRBV5-1, the J gene TRBJ2-4, with a tentative D call TRBD2 (5 bases). Germline-derived CDR1 and CDR2 are SGHRS and YFSETQ. CDR3 length: 13 amino acids. Trimming cost V 4 bases and J 6 bases, with 11 bases left between them.

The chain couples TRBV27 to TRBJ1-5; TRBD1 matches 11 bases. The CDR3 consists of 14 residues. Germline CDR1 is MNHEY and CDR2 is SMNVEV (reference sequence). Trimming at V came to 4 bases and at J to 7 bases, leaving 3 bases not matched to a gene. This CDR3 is CASSWTGGGQPQHF. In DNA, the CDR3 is TGTGCCAGCAGTTGGACAGGGGGCGGACAGCCCCAGCATTTT.